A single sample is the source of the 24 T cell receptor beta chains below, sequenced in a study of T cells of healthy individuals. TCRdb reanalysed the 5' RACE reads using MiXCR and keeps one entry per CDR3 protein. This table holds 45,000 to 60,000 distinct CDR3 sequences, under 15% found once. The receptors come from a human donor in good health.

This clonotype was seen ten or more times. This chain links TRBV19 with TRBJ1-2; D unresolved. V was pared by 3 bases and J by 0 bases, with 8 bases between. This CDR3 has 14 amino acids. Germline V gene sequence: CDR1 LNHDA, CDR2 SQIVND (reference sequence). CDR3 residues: CASSISGSNYGYTF. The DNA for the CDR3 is TGTGCCAGTAGTATCTCGGGATCTAACTATGGCTACACCTTC.

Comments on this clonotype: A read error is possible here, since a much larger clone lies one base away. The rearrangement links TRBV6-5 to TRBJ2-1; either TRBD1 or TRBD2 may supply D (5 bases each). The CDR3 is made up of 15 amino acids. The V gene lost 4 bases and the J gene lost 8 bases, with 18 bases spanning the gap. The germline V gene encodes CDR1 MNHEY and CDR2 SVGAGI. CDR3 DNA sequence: TGTGCCAGCAGTTTATATAGCGTGAGGGGAGATGAGCAGTTCTTC. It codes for CASSLYSVRGDEQFF.

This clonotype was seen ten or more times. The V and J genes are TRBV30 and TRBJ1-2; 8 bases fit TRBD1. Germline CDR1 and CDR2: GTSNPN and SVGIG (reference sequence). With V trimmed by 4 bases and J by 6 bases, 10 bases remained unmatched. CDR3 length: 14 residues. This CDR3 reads CAWILQGAPDGYTF. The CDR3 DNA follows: TGTGCCTGGATACTTCAGGGGGCGCCGGATGGCTACACCTTC.

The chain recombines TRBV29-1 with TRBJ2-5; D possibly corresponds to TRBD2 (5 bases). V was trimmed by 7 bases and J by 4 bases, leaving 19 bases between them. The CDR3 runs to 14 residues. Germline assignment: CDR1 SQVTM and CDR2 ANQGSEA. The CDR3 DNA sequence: TGCAGCGCCGGCAGAACACGCGGGCTAGAGACCCAGTACTTC. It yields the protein CSAGRTRGLETQYF.

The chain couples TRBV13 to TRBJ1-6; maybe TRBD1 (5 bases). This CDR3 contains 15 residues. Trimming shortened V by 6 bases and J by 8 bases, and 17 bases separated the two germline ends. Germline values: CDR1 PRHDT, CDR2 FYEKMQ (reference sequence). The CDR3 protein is CASREARVSDSPLHF. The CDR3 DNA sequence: TGTGCCAGCAGAGAGGCCAGGGTATCCGATTCACCCCTCCACTTT.

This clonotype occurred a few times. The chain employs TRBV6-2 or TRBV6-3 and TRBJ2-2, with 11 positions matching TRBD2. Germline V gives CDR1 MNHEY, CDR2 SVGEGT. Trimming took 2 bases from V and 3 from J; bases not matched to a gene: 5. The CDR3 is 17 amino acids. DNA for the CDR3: TGTGCCAGCAGTTACCCGGGACTAGCGGAGTACACCGGGGAGCTGTTTTTT. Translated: CASSYPGLAEYTGELFF.

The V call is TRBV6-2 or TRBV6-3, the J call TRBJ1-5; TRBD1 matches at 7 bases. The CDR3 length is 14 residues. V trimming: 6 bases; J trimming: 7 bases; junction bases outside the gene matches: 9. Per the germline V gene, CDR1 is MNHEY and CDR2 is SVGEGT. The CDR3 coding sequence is TGTGCCAGCAGCCACGACAGGGCAGGGCAGCCCCAGCATTTT. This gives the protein CASSHDRAGQPQHF.

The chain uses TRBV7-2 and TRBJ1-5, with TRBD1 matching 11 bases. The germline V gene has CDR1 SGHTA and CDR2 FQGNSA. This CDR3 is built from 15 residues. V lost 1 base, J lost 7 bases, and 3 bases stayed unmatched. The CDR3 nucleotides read TGTGCCAGCAGCTTAGGGGACAGGGGGTGGCAGCCCCAGCATTTT. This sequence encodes CASSLGDRGWQPQHF. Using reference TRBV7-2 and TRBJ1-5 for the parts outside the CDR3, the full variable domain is GAGVSQSPSNKVTEKGKDVELRCDPISGHTALYWYRQSLGQGLEFLIYFQGNSAPDKSGLPSDRFSAERTGGSVSTLTIQRTQQEDSAVYLCASSLGDRGWQPQHFGDGTRLSIL.

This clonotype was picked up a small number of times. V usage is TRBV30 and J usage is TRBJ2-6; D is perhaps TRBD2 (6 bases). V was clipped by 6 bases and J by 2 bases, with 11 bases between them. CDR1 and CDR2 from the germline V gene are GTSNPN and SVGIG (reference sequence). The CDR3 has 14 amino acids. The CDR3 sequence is CACPRRAGANVLTF. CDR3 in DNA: TGTGCCTGCCCTAGGAGGGCTGGGGCCAACGTCCTGACTTTC.

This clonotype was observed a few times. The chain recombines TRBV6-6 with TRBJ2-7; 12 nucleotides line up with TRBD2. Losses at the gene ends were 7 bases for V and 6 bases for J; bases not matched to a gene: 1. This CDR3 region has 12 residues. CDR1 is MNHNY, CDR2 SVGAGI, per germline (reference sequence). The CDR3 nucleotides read TGTGCCAGCAAGACTAGCGGGGGCGAGCAGTACTTC. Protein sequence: CASKTSGGEQYF.

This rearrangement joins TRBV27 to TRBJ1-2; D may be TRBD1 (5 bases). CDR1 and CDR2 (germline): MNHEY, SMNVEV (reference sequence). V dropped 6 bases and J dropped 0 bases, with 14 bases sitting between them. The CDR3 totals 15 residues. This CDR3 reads CASSRAWGTNYGYTF. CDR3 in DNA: TGTGCCAGCAGCCGAGCTTGGGGGACTAACTATGGCTACACCTTC.

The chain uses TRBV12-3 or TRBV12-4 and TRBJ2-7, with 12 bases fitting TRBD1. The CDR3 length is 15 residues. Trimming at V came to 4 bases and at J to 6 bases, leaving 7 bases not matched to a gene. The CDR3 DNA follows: TGTGCCAGCAGTTCACGGGGACAGGGGGCCCTCGAGCAGTACTTC. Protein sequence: CASSSRGQGALEQYF.

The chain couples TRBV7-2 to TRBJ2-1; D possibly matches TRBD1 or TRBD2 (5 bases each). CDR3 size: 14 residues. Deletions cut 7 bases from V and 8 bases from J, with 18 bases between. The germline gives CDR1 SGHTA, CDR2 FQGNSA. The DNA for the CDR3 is TGTGCCAGCATCAGGACATTGGGGGTCGATGAGCAGTTCTTC. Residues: CASIRTLGVDEQFF. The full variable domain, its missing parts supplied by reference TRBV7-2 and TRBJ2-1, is GAGVSQSPSNKVTEKGKDVELRCDPISGHTALYWYRQSLGQGLEFLIYFQGNSAPDKSGLPSDRFSAERTGGSVSTLTIQRTQQEDSAVYLCASIRTLGVDEQFFGPGTRLTVL.

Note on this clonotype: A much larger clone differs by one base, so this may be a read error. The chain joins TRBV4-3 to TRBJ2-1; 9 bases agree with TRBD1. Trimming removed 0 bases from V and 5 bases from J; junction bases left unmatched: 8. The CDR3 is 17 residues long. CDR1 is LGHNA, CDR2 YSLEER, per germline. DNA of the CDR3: TGCGCCAGCAGCCAAGACACCACTGGGACAGGGCACAATGAGCAGTTCTTC. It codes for CASSQDTTGTGHNEQFF.

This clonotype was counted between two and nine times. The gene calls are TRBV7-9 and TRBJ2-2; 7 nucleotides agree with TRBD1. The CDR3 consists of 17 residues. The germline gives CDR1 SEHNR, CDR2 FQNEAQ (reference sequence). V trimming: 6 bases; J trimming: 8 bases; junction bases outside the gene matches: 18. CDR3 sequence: CASRPPPKDRATGELFF. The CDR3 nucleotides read TGTGCCAGCAGACCACCGCCAAAAGACAGGGCCACAGGGGAGCTGTTTTTT.

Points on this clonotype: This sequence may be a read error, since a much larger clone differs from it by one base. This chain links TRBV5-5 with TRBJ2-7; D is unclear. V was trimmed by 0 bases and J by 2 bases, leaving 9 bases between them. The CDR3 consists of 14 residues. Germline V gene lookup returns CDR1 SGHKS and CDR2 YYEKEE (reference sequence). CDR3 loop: CASSLADSPYEQYF. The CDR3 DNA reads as TGTGCCAGCAGCTTGGCCGACTCGCCCTACGAGCAGTACTTC.

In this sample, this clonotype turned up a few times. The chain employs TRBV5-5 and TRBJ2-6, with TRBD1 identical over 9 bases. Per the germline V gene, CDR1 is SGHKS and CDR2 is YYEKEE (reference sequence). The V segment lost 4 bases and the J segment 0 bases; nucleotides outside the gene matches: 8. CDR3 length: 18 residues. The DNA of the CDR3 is TGTGCCAGCAGCCCACAGGGGGCCCTAAGCTCTGGGGCCAACGTCCTGACTTTC. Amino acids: CASSPQGALSSGANVLTF.

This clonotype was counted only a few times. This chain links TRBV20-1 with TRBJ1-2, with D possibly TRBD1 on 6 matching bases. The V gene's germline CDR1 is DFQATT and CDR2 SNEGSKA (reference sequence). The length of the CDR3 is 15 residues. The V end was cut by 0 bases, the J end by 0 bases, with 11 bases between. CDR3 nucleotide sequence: TGCAGTGCTAGAGACCGGACAGATTCTAACTATGGCTACACCTTC. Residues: CSARDRTDSNYGYTF.

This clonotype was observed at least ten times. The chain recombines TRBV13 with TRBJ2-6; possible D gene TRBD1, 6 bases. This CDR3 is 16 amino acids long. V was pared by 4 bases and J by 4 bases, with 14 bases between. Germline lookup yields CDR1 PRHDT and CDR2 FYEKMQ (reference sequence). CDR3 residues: CASSYDTGTGANVLTF. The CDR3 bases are TGTGCCAGCAGCTACGATACAGGGACGGGGGCCAACGTCCTGACTTTC.

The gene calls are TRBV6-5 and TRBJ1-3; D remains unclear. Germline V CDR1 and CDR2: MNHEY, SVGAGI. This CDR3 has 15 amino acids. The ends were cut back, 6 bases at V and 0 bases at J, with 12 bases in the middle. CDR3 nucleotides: TGTGCCAGCAGAATCGGTTGGGGCTCTGGAAACACCATATATTTT. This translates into CASRIGWGSGNTIYF.

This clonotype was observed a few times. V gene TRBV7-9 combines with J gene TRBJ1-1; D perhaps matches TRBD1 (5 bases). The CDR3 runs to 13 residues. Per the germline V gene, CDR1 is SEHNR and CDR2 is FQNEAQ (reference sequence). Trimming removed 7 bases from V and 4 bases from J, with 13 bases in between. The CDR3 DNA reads TGTGCCAGCACCCAATCGGGGACCACTGAAGCTTTCTTT. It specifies CASTQSGTTEAFF.

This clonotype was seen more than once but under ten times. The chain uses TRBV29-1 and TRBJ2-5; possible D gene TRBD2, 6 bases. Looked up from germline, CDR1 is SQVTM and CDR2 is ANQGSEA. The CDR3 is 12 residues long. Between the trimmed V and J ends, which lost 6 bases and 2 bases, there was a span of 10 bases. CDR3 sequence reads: CSVRGGQETQYF. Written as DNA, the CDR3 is TGCAGCGTCCGTGGGGGGCAAGAGACCCAGTACTTC.

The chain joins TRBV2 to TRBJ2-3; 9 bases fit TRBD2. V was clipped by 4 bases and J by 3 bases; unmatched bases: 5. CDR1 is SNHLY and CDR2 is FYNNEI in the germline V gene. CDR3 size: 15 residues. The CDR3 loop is CASSALAGVTDTQYF. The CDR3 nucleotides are TGTGCCAGCAGTGCTTTAGCGGGGGTGACAGATACGCAGTATTTT. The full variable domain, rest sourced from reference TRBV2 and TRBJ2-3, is EPEVTQTPSHQVTQMGQEVILRCVPISNHLYFYWYRQILGQKVEFLVSFYNNEISEKSEIFDDQFSVERPDGSNFTLKIRSTKLEDSAMYFCASSALAGVTDTQYFGPGTRLTVL.

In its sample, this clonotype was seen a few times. As DNA, the CDR3 is TGTGCCAGCAGTTTATGGACTGAAGCTTTCTTT. Amino acids: CASSLWTEAFF. The chain has TRBV25-1 and TRBJ1-1, with unresolved D. V gave up 5 bases and J gave up 5 bases, with 6 bases separating them. CDR1 MGHDK and CDR2 SYGVNS come from the germline V gene. This CDR3 is built from 11 residues.